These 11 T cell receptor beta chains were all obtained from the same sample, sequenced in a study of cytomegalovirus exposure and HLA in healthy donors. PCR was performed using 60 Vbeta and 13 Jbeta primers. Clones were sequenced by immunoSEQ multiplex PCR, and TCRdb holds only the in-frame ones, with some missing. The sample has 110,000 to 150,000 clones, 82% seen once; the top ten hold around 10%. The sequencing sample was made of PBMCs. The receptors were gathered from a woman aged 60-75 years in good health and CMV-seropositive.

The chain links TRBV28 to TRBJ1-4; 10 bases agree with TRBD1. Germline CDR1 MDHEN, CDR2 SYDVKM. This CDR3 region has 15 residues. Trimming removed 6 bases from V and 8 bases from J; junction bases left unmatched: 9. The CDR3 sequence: CASREAGTGEEKLFF. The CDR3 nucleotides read TGTGCCAGCAGAGAAGCCGGGACAGGGGAAGAAAAACTGTTTTTT. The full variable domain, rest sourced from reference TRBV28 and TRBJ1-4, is DVKVTQSSRYLVKRTGEKVFLECVQDMDHENMFWYRQDPGLGLRLIYFSYDVKMKEKGDIPEGYSVSREKKERFSLILESASTNQTSMYLCASREAGTGEEKLFFGSGTQLSVL.

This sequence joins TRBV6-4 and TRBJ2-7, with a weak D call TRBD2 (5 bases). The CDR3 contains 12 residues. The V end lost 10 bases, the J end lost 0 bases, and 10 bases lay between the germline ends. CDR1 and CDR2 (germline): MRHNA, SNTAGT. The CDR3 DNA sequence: TGTGCCAACGACTACCCCTCCTACGAGCAGTACTTC. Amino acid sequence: CANDYPSYEQYF.

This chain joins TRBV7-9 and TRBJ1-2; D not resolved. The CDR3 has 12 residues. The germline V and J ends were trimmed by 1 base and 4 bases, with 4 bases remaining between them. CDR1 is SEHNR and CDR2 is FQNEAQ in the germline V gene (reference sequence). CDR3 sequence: CASSLESYGYTF. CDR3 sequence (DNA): TGTGCCAGCAGCTTAGAGAGCTATGGCTACACCTTC.

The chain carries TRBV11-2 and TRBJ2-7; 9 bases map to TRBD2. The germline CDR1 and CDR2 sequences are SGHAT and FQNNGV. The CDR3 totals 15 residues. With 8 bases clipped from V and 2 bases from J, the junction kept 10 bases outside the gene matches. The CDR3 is CASASGLARAYEQYF. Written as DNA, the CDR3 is TGTGCCAGCGCATCAGGACTAGCGAGAGCCTACGAGCAGTACTTC.

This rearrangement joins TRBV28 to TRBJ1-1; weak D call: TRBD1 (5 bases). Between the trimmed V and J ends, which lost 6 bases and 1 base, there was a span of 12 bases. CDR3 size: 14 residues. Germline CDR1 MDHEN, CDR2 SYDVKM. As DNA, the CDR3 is TGTGCCAGCAGCCCGGGGGGTAGGAACACTGAAGCTTTCTTT. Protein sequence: CASSPGGRNTEAFF.

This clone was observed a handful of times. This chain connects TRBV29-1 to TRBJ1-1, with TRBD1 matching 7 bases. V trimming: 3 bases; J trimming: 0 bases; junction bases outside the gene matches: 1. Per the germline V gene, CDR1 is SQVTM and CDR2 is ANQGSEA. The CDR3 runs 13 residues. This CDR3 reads CSVETGMNTEAFF. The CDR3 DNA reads TGCAGCGTTGAGACAGGGATGAACACTGAAGCTTTCTTT.

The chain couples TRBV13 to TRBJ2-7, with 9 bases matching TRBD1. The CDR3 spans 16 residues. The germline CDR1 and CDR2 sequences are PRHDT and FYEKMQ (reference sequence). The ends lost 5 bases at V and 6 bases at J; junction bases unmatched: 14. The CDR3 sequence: CASSHASGTGQAEQYF. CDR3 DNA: TGTGCCAGCAGCCACGCCTCCGGGACAGGGCAGGCCGAGCAGTACTTC.

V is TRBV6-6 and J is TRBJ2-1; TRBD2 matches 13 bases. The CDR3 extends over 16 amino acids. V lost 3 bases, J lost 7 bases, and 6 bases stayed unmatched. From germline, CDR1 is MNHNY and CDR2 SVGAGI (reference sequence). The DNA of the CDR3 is TGTGCCAGCAGTTATACTAGCGGGAGGGGTCGGAATGAGCAGTTCTTC. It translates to CASSYTSGRGRNEQFF.

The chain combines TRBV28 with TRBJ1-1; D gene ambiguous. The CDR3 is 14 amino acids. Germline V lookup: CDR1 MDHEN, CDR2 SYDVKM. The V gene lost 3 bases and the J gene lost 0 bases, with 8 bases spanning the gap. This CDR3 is CASSFGGVNTEAFF. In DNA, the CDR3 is TGTGCCAGCAGTTTCGGTGGAGTGAACACTGAAGCTTTCTTT.

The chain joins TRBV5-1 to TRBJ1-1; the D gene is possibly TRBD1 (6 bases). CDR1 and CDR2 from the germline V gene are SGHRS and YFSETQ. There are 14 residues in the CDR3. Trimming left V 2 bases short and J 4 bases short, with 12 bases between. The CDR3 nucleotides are TGCGCCAGCAGCTTCCAGGGGATTCCCACTGAAGCTTTCTTT. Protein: CASSFQGIPTEAFF.

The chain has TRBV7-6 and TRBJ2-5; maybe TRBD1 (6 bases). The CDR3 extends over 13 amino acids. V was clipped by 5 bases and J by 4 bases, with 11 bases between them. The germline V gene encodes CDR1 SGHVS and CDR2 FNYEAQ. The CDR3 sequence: CASSADRRETQYF. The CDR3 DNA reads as TGTGCCAGCAGCGCCGACAGGCGAGAGACCCAGTACTTC.